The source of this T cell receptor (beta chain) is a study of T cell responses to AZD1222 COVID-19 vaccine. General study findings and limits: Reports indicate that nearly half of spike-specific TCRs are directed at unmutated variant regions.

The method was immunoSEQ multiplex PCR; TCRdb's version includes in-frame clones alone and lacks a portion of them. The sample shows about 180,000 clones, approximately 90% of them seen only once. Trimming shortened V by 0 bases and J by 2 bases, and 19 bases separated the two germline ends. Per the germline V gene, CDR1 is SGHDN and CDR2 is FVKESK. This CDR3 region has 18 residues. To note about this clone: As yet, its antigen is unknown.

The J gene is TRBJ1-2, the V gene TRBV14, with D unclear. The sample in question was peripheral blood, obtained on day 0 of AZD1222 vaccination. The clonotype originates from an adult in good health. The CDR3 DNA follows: TGTGCCAGCAGCCAAGAATGGGTCAGTAGTAGATTCAACTATGGCTACACCTTC. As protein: CASSQEWVSSRFNYGYTF. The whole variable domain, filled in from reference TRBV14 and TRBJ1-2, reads EAGVTQFPSHSVIEKGQTVTLRCDPISGHDNLYWYRRVMGKEIKFLLHFVKESKQDESGMPNNRFLAERTGGTYSTLKVQPAELEDSGVYFCASSQEWVSSRFNYGYTFGSGTRLTVV.